This T cell receptor (beta chain) was sequenced for a study of CD8+CD57+ T cells in acquired aplastic anemia. Study outcomes and limitations: Simpson's diversity of CD8+ cells was not significantly different in patients compared with controls.

This CDR3 has 18 amino acids. Per germline, CDR1 SGHTA and CDR2 FQGNSA. Trimming cost V 2 bases and J 1 base, with 21 bases left between them. Patients sequenced had flow cytometry evidence of CD8+CD57+ cell expansion. Severe acquired aplastic anemia was diagnosed in all patients. The use of genomic DNA as template underpinned the TCR beta VDJ and CDR3 profiling. MiXCR was run by TCRdb on the reads, yielding one entry per CDR3 protein. The sample has 270,000 or so distinct CDR3 sequences, roughly 82% seen once; the top ten hold 40% to 50%. A word on this clonotype: What it binds is unknown.

The origin of this receptor is a human donor with aplastic anemia. The chain uses TRBV7-2 and TRBJ2-7, with TRBD2 as a possible D gene (5 bases). Sequenced: sorted CD4+, CD8+, or CD8+CD57+ T cells (not recorded which) from PBMCs. The CDR3 sequence is CASSLPPDGNAHSYEQYV. Here the CDR3 DNA reads TGTGCCAGCAGCTTACCGCCAGACGGGAATGCCCATTCCTACGAGCAGTACGTC.